A selection of T cell receptor beta chains follows, all from one sample in a study of cytomegalovirus exposure and HLA in healthy donors. TCRdb's table, derived via immunoSEQ multiplex PCR, lists solely in-frame clones and lacks some. The repertoire holds 150,000 to 200,000 clones, with roughly 90% as singletons. The sample taken for sequencing was PBMCs. The source of these receptors is a boy aged 2-9 years in good health and CMV-seronegative. The CDR3 runs from the conserved cysteine through the conserved F or W. D genes are given only for firm matches. Part of the rows lack a size; the others show once, few, many or a class for expanded clones.

cdr3_nt	cdr3_aa	d_call	v_call	j_call	clone_size
TGTGCCAGCAGCCGACCTGGGGGGGCCGGGAGAGGCTACACCTTC	CASSRPGGAGRGYTF	-	TRBV7-2	TRBJ1-2	-
TGTGCCAGCAGTTTCTCTAGTAGAGCCAAAAACATTCAGTACTTC	CASSFSSRAKNIQYF	-	TRBV27	TRBJ2-4	-
TGTGCCAGCAGTTTTGGGACAGGTACCTATGGCTACACCTTC	CASSFGTGTYGYTF	TRBD1	TRBV25-1	TRBJ1-2	-
TGTGCCAGCAGTACTATAGGGGGCAATCAGCCCCAGCATTTT	CASSTIGGNQPQHF	-	TRBV6-1	TRBJ1-5	-
TGTGCCAGCAGCTCATCCGGGATGTGGTACGAGCAGTACTTC	CASSSSGMWYEQYF	-	TRBV7-2	TRBJ2-7	-
TGTGCCACGGAACAGGGTTACCCAACCTACGAGCAGTACTTC	CATEQGYPTYEQYF	-	TRBV30	TRBJ2-7	-
TGTGCCTGGACATGGGGACAGGCCATTAGGAATTCACCCCTCCACTTT	CAWTWGQAIRNSPLHF	TRBD1	TRBV30	TRBJ1-6	-
TGTGCCAGCAGCCCGAAGGGACTAGCGGGGGGTGAAGATGAGCAGTTCTTC	CASSPKGLAGGEDEQFF	TRBD2	TRBV7-3	TRBJ2-1	-
TGTGCCAGCAGCTTAGCCTCAGGGGCTGGAAACACCATATATTTT	CASSLASGAGNTIYF	-	TRBV7-8	TRBJ1-3	-
TGCGCCAGCAGCTTGGTACAGGGGAACACAGATACGCAGTATTTT	CASSLVQGNTDTQYF	TRBD1	TRBV5-1	TRBJ2-3	-
TGTGCCAGCAGGCAATCGGGACAGAACTACAATGAGCAGTTCTTC	CASRQSGQNYNEQFF	TRBD1	TRBV25-1	TRBJ2-1	-
TGTGCCAGCAGTTTAATCGGGGACAACAATCAGCCCCAGCATTTT	CASSLIGDNNQPQHF	-	TRBV27	TRBJ1-5	-
TGTGCCAGCAGTTCGGACCGGGATCCGAGGGACACTGAAGCTTTCTTT	CASSSDRDPRDTEAFF	-	TRBV28	TRBJ1-1	-
TGTGCCAGCAGCTCCAGGGTCTACGAGCAGTACTTC	CASSSRVYEQYF	-	TRBV11-2	TRBJ2-7	-
TGTGCCAGCAGCTTAATCGGGGGGGGTGTAGTCACTGAAGCTTTCTTT	CASSLIGGGVVTEAFF	-	TRBV7-9	TRBJ1-1	-
TGTGCCAGCAGCGCCGGACTAGCGGAAGAGACCCAGTACTTC	CASSAGLAEETQYF	TRBD2	TRBV9	TRBJ2-5	-
TGCAGTGGTGGGGCGCGAGGCTACACCTTC	CSGGARGYTF	-	TRBV20-1	TRBJ1-2	-
TGTGCCAGCAGTGCCCTCGGACAGGGTTCGAACACTGAAGCTTTCTTT	CASSALGQGSNTEAFF	TRBD1	TRBV28	TRBJ1-1	-
TGTGCCTGGATGCCGGGGGGGCATGAAAAACTGTTTTTT	CAWMPGGHEKLFF	-	TRBV30	TRBJ1-4	-
TGTGCCACCAGCGGAAGGACAGGGGGCAACTATGGCTACACCTTC	CATSGRTGGNYGYTF	TRBD1	TRBV15	TRBJ1-2	-
TGTGCCAGCAGTTTAGAGAACTCCTATAATTCACCCCTCCACTTT	CASSLENSYNSPLHF	-	TRBV9	TRBJ1-6	-
TGTGCCAGCAGCTCAGACAGGGGCGGCTACACCTTC	CASSSDRGGYTF	TRBD1	TRBV7-9	TRBJ1-2	once
TGCGCCAGCAGCGAGACAGTCCCCTACGAGCAGTACTTC	CASSETVPYEQYF	-	TRBV10-2	TRBJ2-7	-